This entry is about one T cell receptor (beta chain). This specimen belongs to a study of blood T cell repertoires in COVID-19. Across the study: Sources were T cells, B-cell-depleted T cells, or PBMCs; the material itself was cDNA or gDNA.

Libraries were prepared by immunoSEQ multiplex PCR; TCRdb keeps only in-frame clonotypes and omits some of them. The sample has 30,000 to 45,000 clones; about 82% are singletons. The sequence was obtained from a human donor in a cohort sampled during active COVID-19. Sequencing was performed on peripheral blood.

DNA for the CDR3: TGTGCCAGCAGCTTAACTTCCTACGAGCAGTACTTC. Its translation: CASSLTSYEQYF. This sequence joins TRBV7-9 and TRBJ2-7; no reliable D call. The CDR3 covers 12 residues. V was trimmed by 2 bases and J by 1 base, leaving 3 bases between them. CDR1 is SEHNR, CDR2 FQNEAQ, per germline (reference sequence).